This T cell receptor (beta chain) was recorded in a study of CD4+ T cells in melanoma. V lost 3 bases, J lost 6 bases, and 10 bases stayed unmatched. This CDR3 contains 15 residues. In germline, CDR1 is LNHDA, CDR2 SQIVND (reference sequence). Libraries were prepared by immunoSEQ multiplex PCR; TCRdb keeps only in-frame clonotypes and omits some of them. The sample has about 110,000 clones, about 92% seen once. Study-level findings and limits: A reported correlation linked neoantigen-specific CD4+ T cells to CD8+, macrophage and B cell function.

Notes on this clone: Its antigen is unidentified.

Sequenced sample: peripheral blood. J is TRBJ2-7 and V is TRBV19; 8 bases match TRBD1. The sequence derives from a human donor with melanoma. The CDR3 DNA reads TGTGCCAGTAGTATCAGGGGGCTTCGACCCCGCGAGCAGTACTTC. It codes for CASSIRGLRPREQYF. The full variable domain, completed using reference TRBV19 and TRBJ2-7, is DGGITQSPKYLFRKEGQNVTLSCEQNLNHDAMYWYRQDPGQGLRLIYYSQIVNDFQKGDIAEGYSVSREKKESFPLTVTSAQKNPTAFYLCASSIRGLRPREQYFGPGTRLTVT.